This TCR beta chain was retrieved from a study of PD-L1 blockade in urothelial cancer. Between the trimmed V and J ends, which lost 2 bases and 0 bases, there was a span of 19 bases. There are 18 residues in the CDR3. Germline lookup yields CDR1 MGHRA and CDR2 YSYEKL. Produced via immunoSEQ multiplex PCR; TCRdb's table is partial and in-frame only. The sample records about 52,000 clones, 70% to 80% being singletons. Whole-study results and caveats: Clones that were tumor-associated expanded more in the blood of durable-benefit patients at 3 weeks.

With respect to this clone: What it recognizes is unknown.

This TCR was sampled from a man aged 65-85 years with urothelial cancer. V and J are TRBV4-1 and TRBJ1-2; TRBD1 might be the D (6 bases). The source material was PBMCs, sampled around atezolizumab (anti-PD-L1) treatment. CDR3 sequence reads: CASSQYESGHRTNYGYTF. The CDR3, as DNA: TGCGCCAGCAGCCAATATGAATCGGGACACCGGACTAACTATGGCTACACCTTC.